This T cell receptor beta chain was obtained from a study of post-analysis software for immune sequencing data. The study's findings and limits: TRBV5-6, TRBV5-1 and TRBV20-1 were among 4 or 5 TRBV segments more frequent in patients than controls.

Prepared TCR beta cDNA libraries contained unique molecular identifiers. TCRdb re-called the PCR reads through MiXCR, storing one row per CDR3 protein. The sample includes hundreds of thousands of distinct CDR3 sequences, 44% seen only once; the top ten take more than 1.5%. CDR3 length: 15 amino acids. Turning to this clonotype: The antigen is not known.

This chain connects TRBV21-1 to TRBJ2-7; TRBD1, the table's D call, was not compared with the DNA. TRBV21-1 is deemed a pseudogene. The TCR originated in a girl aged 10 to 17 with multiple sclerosis. What was sequenced was blood. This CDR3 reads CASAGGGQPPRGQYF. The DNA of the CDR3 is TGTGCCAGCGCGGGTGGGGGACAGCCTCCGAGGGGGCAGTACTTC.